Listed here are 30 T cell receptor beta chains from one sample, sequenced in a study of blood T cells in healthy people across ages. Primers used in a second PCR of about 7 to 12 cycles were a sample-barcoded 5' primer and a J-beta primer mix. TCRdb reprocessed the 5' RACE reads via MiXCR and lists one record per CDR3 protein. The table shows roughly 720,000 distinct CDR3 sequences, with about 48% occurring only once. Sequences were obtained from blood. These receptor sequences come from an elderly man in good health.

This sequence joins TRBV12-3 or TRBV12-4 and TRBJ2-7; 9 bases align to TRBD2. This CDR3 region has 16 residues. V lost 1 base, J lost 1 base, and 5 bases stayed unmatched. CDR3 in DNA: TGTGCCAGCAGTTTAGGCGGGAGGGCCATTTCCTACGAGCAGTACTTC. It encodes CASSLGGRAISYEQYF.

In nucleotides, the CDR3 is TGTGCCAGCAGTGAAGCGAACGGCGGGGGCAGGGGCTACACCTTC. Encoded protein: CASSEANGGGRGYTF. The rearrangement links TRBV6-1 to TRBJ1-2, with D perhaps TRBD1 (6 bases). The CDR3 length is 15 residues. The V gene lost 0 bases and the J gene lost 8 bases, with 16 bases spanning the gap. CDR1 is MNHNS, CDR2 SASEGT, per germline.

The chain has TRBV18 and TRBJ1-1; the D is unclear. The CDR3 consists of 13 residues. CDR1 is KGHSH, CDR2 LQKENI, per germline. V shed 2 bases and J shed 1 base, with 5 bases lying between them. DNA of the CDR3: TGTGCCAGCTCACCATCGCAGAACACTGAAGCTTTCTTT. It translates to CASSPSQNTEAFF.

The chain uses TRBV5-5 and TRBJ2-1; 14 bases are shared with TRBD2. From germline, CDR1 is SGHKS and CDR2 YYEKEE (reference sequence). This CDR3 region has 18 residues. The junction had 10 bases not matched to a gene; V was cut back by 4 bases and J by 4 bases. DNA of the CDR3: TGTGCCAGCAGCACGGGACTAGCGGGAGCGGGGCTTTACAATGAGCAGTTCTTC. Translating it yields CASSTGLAGAGLYNEQFF.

As for this clonotype: A much larger clone sits a single nucleotide away, making a read error possible. The V gene is TRBV20-1, the J gene TRBJ2-5; 13 bases align to TRBD2. The CDR3 length is 15 residues. CDR1 is DFQATT and CDR2 is SNEGSKA in the germline V gene (reference sequence). V lost 0 bases, J lost 7 bases, and 5 bases stayed unmatched. The CDR3 DNA reads as TGCAGTGCTAGAGATACTAGCGGGAGGGGAGGGACCCAGTACTTC. As protein: CSARDTSGRGGTQYF.

The sample holds a few counts of this clonotype. The genes are TRBV12-3 or TRBV12-4 and TRBJ2-5, with D perhaps TRBD2 (6 bases). The length of the CDR3 is 12 residues. V was cut by 5 bases and J by 11 bases, with 15 bases left in between. In nucleotides, the CDR3 is TGTGCCAGCAGTCCGGGGACTCACCGTCAGTACTTC. This codes for CASSPGTHRQYF.

With regard to this clonotype: Since a much larger clone is just one base distant, this may be a read error. The rearrangement joins TRBV9 to TRBJ2-3; unclear D gene. The CDR3 has 15 amino acids. The germline V gene encodes CDR1 SGDLS and CDR2 YYNGEE. CDR3 in amino acids: CAGSAESHGVHTQYF. DNA for the CDR3: TGTGCCGGCAGCGCCGAATCCCATGGAGTGCATACGCAGTATTTT. The whole variable domain, filled in from reference TRBV9 and TRBJ2-3, reads DSGVTQTPKHLITATGQRVTLRCSPRSGDLSVYWYQQSLDQGLQFLIQYYNGEERAKGNILERFSAQQFPDLHSELNLSSLELGDSALYFCAGSAESHGVHTQYFGPGTRLTVL.

Comments on this clonotype: The CDR3 does not close with the conserved phenylalanine or tryptophan, likely indicating a read error. This chain connects TRBV29-1 to TRBJ2-5; D not resolved. Trimming removed 0 bases from V and 5 bases from J, with 7 bases in between. The CDR3 is made up of 12 amino acids. Germline V gene lookup returns CDR1 SQVTM and CDR2 ANQGSEA. CDR3 DNA sequence: TGCAGCGTTGAAGAAGGGTCCGAGACCCAGTACTTA. Translating it yields CSVEEGSETQYL.

This chain uses TRBV7-6 with TRBJ1-1; 8 bases line up with TRBD1. With 4 bases clipped from V and 1 base from J, the junction kept 11 bases outside the gene matches. CDR3 size: 17 residues. Germline CDR1 reads SGHVS; CDR2 reads FNYEAQ. The CDR3, as DNA: TGTGCCAGCAGCTATGGAGCAGGGGGCAGGGGGAACACTGAAGCTTTCTTT. Protein product: CASSYGAGGRGNTEAFF.

The chain uses TRBV14 and TRBJ2-3; TRBD2 might be the D (5 bases). Germline V gives CDR1 SGHDN, CDR2 FVKESK. CDR3 length equals 15 residues. V gave up 3 bases and J gave up 14 bases, with 24 bases separating them. CDR3 sequence reads: CASSQRTGEHRYAYF. The CDR3, as DNA: TGTGCCAGCAGCCAGAGGACTGGGGAACACAGATACGCGTATTTT.

The genes are TRBV6-2 or TRBV6-3 and TRBJ2-1; the D gene could be TRBD1 or TRBD2 (5 bases each). Germline V gene sequence: CDR1 MNHEY, CDR2 SVGEGT. The CDR3 extends over 15 amino acids. V shed 2 bases and J shed 0 bases, with 8 bases lying between them. The DNA of the CDR3 is TGTGCCAGCAGTTACAGGGGACCCTCCTACAATGAGCAGTTCTTC. The encoded protein is CASSYRGPSYNEQFF.

The chain joins TRBV6-1 to TRBJ2-7, with D possibly being TRBD1 (6 bases). V lost 2 bases, J lost 2 bases, and 10 bases lay in between. This CDR3 has 14 residues. Germline CDR1 is MNHNS and CDR2 is SASEGT. As DNA, the CDR3 is TGTGCCAGCAGTGAACCGGGACAAGCCTACGAGCAGTACTTC. Its translation: CASSEPGQAYEQYF.

The genes are TRBV10-2 and TRBJ1-6; 7 bases match TRBD1. V gave up 9 bases and J gave up 0 bases; unmatched junction bases: 23. Germline CDR1 reads WSHSY; CDR2 reads SAAADI. This CDR3 region has 21 residues. The CDR3 bases are TGCGCCAGTAAGGATAGAAGGGACAGAGAGAAATCAAGCTCCTATAATTCACCCCTCCACTTT. Translating it yields CASKDRRDREKSSSYNSPLHF.

The chain carries TRBV4-1 and TRBJ2-2; TRBD2 aligns across 7 bases. The CDR3 extends over 16 amino acids. Germline V gene data show CDR1 as MGHRA and CDR2 as YSYEKL. After removal of 0 bases from V and 6 bases from J, the junction contained 7 bases not matched to a gene. Written as DNA, the CDR3 is TGCGCCAGCAGCCAAGAGACGCGGGAGTTGGCCGGGGAGCTGTTTTTT. Protein product: CASSQETRELAGELFF.

The gene calls are TRBV6-5 and TRBJ1-5; D remains ambiguous. The CDR3 is made up of 10 amino acids. V was trimmed by 10 bases and J by 2 bases, leaving 3 bases between them. The V gene's germline CDR1 is MNHEY and CDR2 SVGAGI. The CDR3 protein is CATGNQPQHF. The CDR3 bases are TGTGCCACCGGCAATCAGCCCCAGCATTTT.

This chain uses TRBV7-9 with TRBJ2-1, with a tentative D call TRBD2 (6 bases). V gave up 1 base and J gave up 0 bases, with 10 bases separating them. This CDR3 is built from 16 residues. From germline, CDR1 is SEHNR and CDR2 FQNEAQ (reference sequence). The CDR3 DNA reads TGTGCCAGCAGCTTAGGGCGGGGTAGCTCCTACAATGAGCAGTTCTTC. Translating gives CASSLGRGSSYNEQFF.

This chain connects TRBV7-2 to TRBJ2-5; D may be TRBD1 (7 bases). CDR1 is SGHTA and CDR2 is FQGNSA in the germline V gene. V dropped 6 bases and J dropped 2 bases, with 16 bases sitting between them. The CDR3 has 15 amino acids. As DNA, the CDR3 is TGTGCCAGCAGGGAGGGACAGACTACGCAAGAGACCCAGTACTTC. The encoded protein is CASREGQTTQETQYF.

The genes are TRBV2 and TRBJ1-2; 10 bases are a match to TRBD1. Germline CDR1 reads SNHLY; CDR2 reads FYNNEI. J gave up 5 bases and V 7 bases, and 4 bases lay outside the gene matches. The CDR3 sequence is 13 residues long. The CDR3 loop is CASKGTGVYGYTF. Written as DNA, the CDR3 is TGTGCCAGCAAAGGGACAGGGGTTTATGGCTACACCTTC.

The sample holds a few counts of this clonotype. The chain carries TRBV20-1 and TRBJ2-3, with a weak D call TRBD1 (5 bases). Trimming shortened V by 3 bases and J by 2 bases, and 12 bases separated the two germline ends. Germline V CDR1 and CDR2: DFQATT, SNEGSKA (reference sequence). The CDR3 runs to 14 residues. The CDR3 nucleotides are TGCAGTGCTAGGATAGGGGATCCCACAGATACGCAGTATTTT. This translates into CSARIGDPTDTQYF.

The chain employs TRBV7-2 and TRBJ1-5; unclear D gene. The CDR3 length is 12 residues. Trimming removed 3 bases from V and 8 bases from J, with 8 bases in between. Per the germline V gene, CDR1 is SGHTA and CDR2 is FQGNSA. The CDR3 DNA reads as TGTGCCAGCAGCTTCCCTCCCGAGCCCCAGCATTTT. Amino acids: CASSFPPEPQHF.

The V and J genes are TRBV9 and TRBJ1-2; D is uncertain. Trimming took 0 bases from V and 6 from J, leaving 9 bases between them. Germline assignment: CDR1 SGDLS and CDR2 YYNGEE. The CDR3 is made up of 13 amino acids. Here the CDR3 reads CASSVVSTHGYTF. The CDR3 bases are TGTGCCAGCAGCGTAGTGTCTACTCATGGCTACACCTTC.

The chain has TRBV3-1 and TRBJ1-1; D might be TRBD1 (5 bases). This CDR3 spans 12 amino acids. The germline V gene has CDR1 LGHDT and CDR2 YNNKEL (reference sequence). V was shortened by 4 bases and J by 7 bases, with 10 bases between the two germline ends. Here the CDR3 reads CASSPGVHEAFF. CDR3 DNA: TGTGCCAGCAGCCCGGGGGTTCATGAAGCTTTCTTT.

The chain recombines TRBV4-1 with TRBJ2-5; a weak D match, TRBD2 (6 bases). There are 14 residues in the CDR3. V was clipped by 3 bases and J by 5 bases, with 13 bases between them. Germline CDR1 MGHRA, CDR2 YSYEKL. The CDR3 region has the DNA TGCGCCAGCAGCCACGAGCCGGGAGTGGAGACCCAGTACTTC. It yields the protein CASSHEPGVETQYF.

The genes are TRBV20-1 and TRBJ1-1, with D possibly TRBD1 on 5 matching bases. CDR1 and CDR2 from the germline V gene are DFQATT and SNEGSKA (reference sequence). This CDR3 contains 14 residues. The V and J ends lost 6 bases and 2 bases respectively, with 16 bases between them. The CDR3 nucleotides are TGCAGTGCCGACCCTAGGGGTACCAACACTGAAGCTTTCTTT. This gives the protein CSADPRGTNTEAFF.

This chain uses TRBV6-5 with TRBJ2-7; 9 nucleotides line up with TRBD1. V shed 6 bases and J 6 bases; nucleotides not matched to a gene: 9. This CDR3 has 14 amino acids. In germline, CDR1 is MNHEY, CDR2 SVGAGI. The CDR3: CASRIQGARSEQYF. The CDR3 bases are TGTGCCAGCAGGATACAGGGGGCGCGCAGCGAGCAGTACTTC.

The V and J genes are TRBV6-2 or TRBV6-3 and TRBJ2-1, with 11 bases lining up with TRBD2. The V segment lost 6 bases and the J segment 10 bases; nucleotides outside the gene matches: 20. This CDR3 has 18 amino acids. Germline V lookup: CDR1 MNHEY, CDR2 SVGEGT. Here the CDR3 reads CASSPLYGSGRAREEQFF. The CDR3 bases are TGTGCCAGCAGCCCCCTATACGGTAGCGGGAGGGCCCGTGAAGAGCAGTTCTTC.

The V gene is TRBV29-1, the J gene TRBJ2-1; tentatively, D is TRBD2 (5 bases). Looked up from germline, CDR1 is SQVTM and CDR2 is ANQGSEA. The CDR3 length is 13 residues. The germline V and J ends were trimmed by 8 bases and 0 bases, with 11 bases remaining between them. In nucleotides, the CDR3 is TGCAGCCGAGCGGAAAGCTCCTACAATGAGCAGTTCTTC. Translating gives CSRAESSYNEQFF.

As regards this clonotype: The junction shows a germline mismatch at one end, possibly a read error. CDR3 in DNA: TGTGCCAGCACCCCATCTGGGGCCAACGCCCTGACTTTC. As protein: CASTPSGANALTF. The chain joins TRBV6-2 or TRBV6-3 to TRBJ2-6; TRBD1 might be the D (5 bases). Germline loops: CDR1 MNHEY, CDR2 SVGEGT. This CDR3 contains 13 residues.

This clonotype has at least ten counts. V and J are TRBV20-1 and TRBJ2-1; TRBD2 agrees at 8 bases. Trimming at V came to 3 bases and at J to 2 bases, leaving 9 bases not matched to a gene. Germline assignment: CDR1 DFQATT and CDR2 SNEGSKA (reference sequence). The CDR3 has 16 residues. CDR3 in amino acids: CSASPSGSRAYNEQFF. The CDR3 DNA is TGCAGTGCTAGTCCGAGCGGGAGTAGGGCCTACAATGAGCAGTTCTTC.

The chain combines TRBV7-2 with TRBJ2-7; D ambiguous. CDR1 and CDR2 from the germline V gene are SGHTA and FQGNSA. This CDR3 contains 13 residues. The germline V and J ends were trimmed by 1 base and 2 bases, with 6 bases remaining between them. The DNA of the CDR3 is TGTGCCAGCAGCTTAGTTTCAGCCTACGAGCAGTACTTC. Encoded protein: CASSLVSAYEQYF.